One TCR beta chain is described in this entry. These data are taken from a study of shared clonotypes between healthy human individuals. CDR1 is MGHRA and CDR2 is YSYEKL in the germline V gene. The CDR3 runs 16 residues. Trimming cost V 2 bases and J 1 base; bases outside gene matches: 7. Naive CD8 cells lacked CD45RO and underwent positive selection for CCR7, leaving out terminally differentiated effector memory CD45RA+ cells. Using about 220 ng DNA, tens of thousands of T cell genomes, the sorted-subset replicate PCRs were run. Assay: immunoSEQ multiplex PCR; the TCRdb copy retains only in-frame clones and omits some. The table lists about 2 million clones, approximately 94% of them singletons.

Sequenced: naive CD8+ T cells sorted from blood. V is TRBV4-1 and J is TRBJ2-7, with 8 bases lining up with TRBD2. The sequence came from a man between 18 and 35 years old in good health. The CDR3 spells CASSQTAGGVSYEQYF. The CDR3 DNA reads TGCGCCAGCAGCCAAACGGCGGGGGGAGTTTCCTACGAGCAGTACTTC.